This T cell receptor (beta chain) derives from a study of blood T cell repertoires in COVID-19 (dated by TCRdb to about 2020). Context from the whole study: The collaborator samples originated in the United States, Italy and Spain and spanned the acute and convalescent phases of COVID-19. The material from the prospective study consisted of cDNA or gDNA derived from T cells, B-cell-depleted T cells, or PBMCs. Subjects who had been exposed to COVID-19, were actively infected with it, or had recovered from it provided the deeply sampled blood TCRbeta repertoires that made up the dataset. The repertoires were released in a freely available public database intended as a resource for research on the immune response to SARS-CoV-2. The samples were drawn from two sources: the first 160 participants of the ongoing ImmuneRACE study, and 1,000 to 1,500 subjects contributed by 6 global collaborators. A de-identified subject ID, COVID-19 status, age in years and sex were almost always included in the sample metadata. HLA class I and class II types, where available, came from metadata supplied by the sample provider rather than from assay-based typing. The paper as a whole reports these results and caveats: The amount of clinical and demographic metadata varied by source and participant and was provided uncurated.

Concerning this clone itself: Its specific antigen is unknown. No quality values exist for individual bases; no much larger clone is one base distant.

TCRbeta CDR3 regions were amplified from genomic DNA by means of the immunoSEQ Assay, a bias-controlled multiplex PCR. The original pipeline was this. Nucleated cell counts per sample were estimated from amplification of reference gene primers within the assay. To quantify the absolute abundance of each unique TCRbeta CDR3 rearrangement, sequence reads were collapsed and filtered. For each sample, productive Simpson clonality was calculated as the square root of Simpson's diversity index across productive rearrangements. Not all clones reach the TCRdb copy of this immuneACCESS table, which keeps in-frame sequences only. Checked studies attribute under half of the gap to unresolved V genes and leave the rest unexplained. The V and J calls and clone size are taken from that table; D and trimming were inferred from the DNA. This sample is represented by approximately 270,000 clones; about 90% of them were singletons. 3% of the sample is held by the ten biggest clonotypes.

CDR1 MGHDK and CDR2 SYGVNS were looked up in the germline V gene. The CDR3 covers 16 residues, taking in both the cysteine and the phenylalanine. The retained sequence is limited to the CDR3, 48 bases, with the frame set at the first base. Relative to germline, V is missing 10 bases and J is missing 0 bases, with 11 bases of the junction outside any gene match. Whole blood was collected in K2EDTA tubes by collaborating institutions according to the institutions' own protocols. For TCRbeta analysis, collaborators shipped samples as frozen whole blood, isolated PBMCs, or DNA extracted from either of those sample types.

The sequence was collected from a man in his late teens or twenties with active or convalescent COVID-19. The material sequenced was peripheral blood. The receptor chain draws on TRBV25-1 and TRBJ2-1, and 8 bases in between align with TRBD1. The DNA sequence is TGTGCCACTTCAACGACAGGGGTGAGCTCCTACAATGAGCAGTTCTTC. This codes for CATSTTGVSSYNEQFF.